Sequencing of this TCR beta chain was carried out in a study of blood T cell repertoires in COVID-19. Overall study: The United States, Italy and Spain supplied acute and convalescent COVID-19 samples. Nucleic acid was either cDNA or gDNA, and it came from T cells, B-cell-depleted T cells, or PBMCs.

This clone was picked up a small number of times. V lost 4 bases, J lost 1 base, and 17 bases lay in between. CDR3 length: 16 amino acids. Germline CDR1 reads MNHNS; CDR2 reads SASEGT. Original handling: Amplification of reference gene primers was used by the study to estimate nucleated cell counts. Sequencing was performed with immunoSEQ multiplex PCR; in TCRdb, only in-frame clones are kept and a portion is missing. V, J and clone size were drawn from that table, and D and trimming were deduced from the DNA. The sample contains some 110,000 clones, more than 75% of which appear only once. The sequence came from a middle-aged man with acute or convalescent COVID-19. The sequencing input was peripheral blood. The chain is built from TRBV6-1 and TRBJ2-7; tentatively, D is TRBD1 (6 bases). The DNA of the CDR3 is TGTGCCAGCAGTGCCCTACAGGGACGAGGGTCCTACGAGCAGTACTTC. This translates into CASSALQGRGSYEQYF.